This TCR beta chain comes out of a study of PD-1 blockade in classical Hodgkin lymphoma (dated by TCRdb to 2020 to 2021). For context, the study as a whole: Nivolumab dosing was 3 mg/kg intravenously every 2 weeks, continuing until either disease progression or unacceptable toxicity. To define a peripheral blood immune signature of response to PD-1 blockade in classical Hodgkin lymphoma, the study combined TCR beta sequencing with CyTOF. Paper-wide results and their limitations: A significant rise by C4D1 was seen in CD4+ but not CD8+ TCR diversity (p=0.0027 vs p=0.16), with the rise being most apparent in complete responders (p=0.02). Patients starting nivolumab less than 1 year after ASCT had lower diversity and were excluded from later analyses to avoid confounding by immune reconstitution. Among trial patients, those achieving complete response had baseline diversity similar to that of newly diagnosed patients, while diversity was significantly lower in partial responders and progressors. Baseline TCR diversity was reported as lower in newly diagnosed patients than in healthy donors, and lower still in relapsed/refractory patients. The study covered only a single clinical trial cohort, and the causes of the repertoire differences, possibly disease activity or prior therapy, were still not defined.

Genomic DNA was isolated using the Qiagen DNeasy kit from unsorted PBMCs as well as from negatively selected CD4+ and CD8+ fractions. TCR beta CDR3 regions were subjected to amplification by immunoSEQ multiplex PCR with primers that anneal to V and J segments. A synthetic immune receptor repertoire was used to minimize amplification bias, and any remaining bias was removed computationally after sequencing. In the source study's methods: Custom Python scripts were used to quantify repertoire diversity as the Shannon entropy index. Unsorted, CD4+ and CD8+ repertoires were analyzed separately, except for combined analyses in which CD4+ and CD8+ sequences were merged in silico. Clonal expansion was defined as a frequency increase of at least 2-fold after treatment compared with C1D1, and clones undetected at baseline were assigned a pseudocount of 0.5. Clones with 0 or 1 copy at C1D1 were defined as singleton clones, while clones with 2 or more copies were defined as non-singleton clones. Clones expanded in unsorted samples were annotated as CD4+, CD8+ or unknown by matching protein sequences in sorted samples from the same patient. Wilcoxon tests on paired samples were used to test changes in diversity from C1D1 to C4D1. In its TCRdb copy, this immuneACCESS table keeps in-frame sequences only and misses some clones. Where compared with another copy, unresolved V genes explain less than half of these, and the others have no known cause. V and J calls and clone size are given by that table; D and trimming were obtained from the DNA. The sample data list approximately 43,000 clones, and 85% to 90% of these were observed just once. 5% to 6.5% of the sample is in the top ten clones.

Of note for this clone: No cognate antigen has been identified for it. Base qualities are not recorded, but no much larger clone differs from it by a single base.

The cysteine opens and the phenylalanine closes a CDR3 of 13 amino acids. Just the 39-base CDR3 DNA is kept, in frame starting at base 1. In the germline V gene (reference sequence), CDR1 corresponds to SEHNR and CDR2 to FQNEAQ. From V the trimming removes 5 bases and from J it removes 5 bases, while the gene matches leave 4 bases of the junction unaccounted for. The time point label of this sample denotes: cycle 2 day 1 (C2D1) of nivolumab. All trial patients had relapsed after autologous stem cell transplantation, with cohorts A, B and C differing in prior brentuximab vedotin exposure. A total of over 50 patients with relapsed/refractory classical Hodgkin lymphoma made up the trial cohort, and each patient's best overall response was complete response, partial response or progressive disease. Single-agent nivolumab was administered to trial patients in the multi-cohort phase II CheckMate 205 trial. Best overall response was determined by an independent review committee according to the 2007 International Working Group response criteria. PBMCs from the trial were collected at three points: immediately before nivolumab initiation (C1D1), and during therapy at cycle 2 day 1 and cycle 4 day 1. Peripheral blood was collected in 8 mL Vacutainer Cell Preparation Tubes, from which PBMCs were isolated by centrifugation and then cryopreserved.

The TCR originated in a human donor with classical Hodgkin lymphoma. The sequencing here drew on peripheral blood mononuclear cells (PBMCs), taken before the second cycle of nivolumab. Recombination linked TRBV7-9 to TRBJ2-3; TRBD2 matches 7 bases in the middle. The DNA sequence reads TGTGCCAGCAGCAGGACTAGTATAGATACGCAGTATTTT. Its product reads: CASSRTSIDTQYF.